These T cell receptor beta chains were read from a single sample in a study of post-analysis software for immune sequencing data. TCRdb reprocessed the PCR reads with MiXCR, giving one entry per CDR3 protein. The data hold approximately 570,000 distinct CDR3 sequences, with roughly 45% observed a single time. Sequenced material: blood. The receptors were sampled from a girl under 18 with multiple sclerosis. Both conserved end residues are part of each CDR3. The D gene is left open where the match is weak. Where a row states a size, it is once, few, many or the class of an expanded clone; other rows omit it.

CASSAALRTDTQYF	TGTGCCAGCAGTGCTGCTCTCCGCACAGATACGCAGTATTTT	NA	NA	TRBV6-5	TRBJ2-3
CSVDGQYF	TGCAGCGTTGATGGGCAGTACTTC	few	NA	TRBV29-1	TRBJ2-7
CSVRRVNTEAFF	TGCAGCGTTCGGCGGGTGAACACTGAAGCTTTCTTT	few	NA	TRBV29-1	TRBJ1-1
CASSAKVSDTQYF	TGTGCCAGCAGCGCCAAGGTATCAGATACGCAGTATTTT	NA	NA	TRBV7-9	TRBJ2-3
CSARGLAGLGTQYF	TGCAGTGCCCGCGGACTAGCGGGCCTGGGGACCCAGTACTTC	few	TRBD2	TRBV20-1	TRBJ2-5
CASSLETGGQYF	TGTGCCAGCAGTTTAGAAACAGGGGGGCAGTACTTC	NA	TRBD1	TRBV12-3/TRBV12-4	TRBJ2-7
CASSAFDSAYGYTF	TGTGCCAGCAGCGCTTTCGACAGTGCCTATGGCTACACCTTC	NA	NA	TRBV7-8	TRBJ1-2
CASSSLGNTDTQYF	TGTGCCAGCAGCTCCCTGGGCAACACAGATACGCAGTATTTT	few	NA	TRBV7-3	TRBJ2-3
CSAQRGSADTQYF	TGCAGTGCCCAGAGGGGAAGTGCAGATACGCAGTATTTT	many	NA	TRBV20-1	TRBJ2-3
CSYRPGETQYF	TGCAGCTACAGACCCGGGGAGACCCAGTACTTC	NA	NA	TRBV29-1	TRBJ2-5
CASSLLQANYGYTF	TGTGCCAGCAGCTTGCTTCAGGCGAACTATGGCTACACCTTC	few	NA	TRBV5-4	TRBJ1-2
CASSVGPNNEQFF	TGTGCCAGCAGCGTAGGTCCAAACAATGAGCAGTTCTTC	NA	NA	TRBV9	TRBJ2-1
CASTLLAGGLTDTQYF	TGTGCCAGCACACTGCTAGCGGGGGGGCTCACAGATACGCAGTATTTT	once	TRBD2	TRBV6-5	TRBJ2-3
CASSEYSADQETQYF	TGTGCCAGCAGTGAATATTCCGCAGATCAAGAGACCCAGTACTTC	once	NA	TRBV25-1	TRBJ2-5
CASSSYGGVAPEKLFF	TGCGCCAGCAGCTCATACGGAGGGGTGGCTCCGGAAAAACTGTTTTTT	NA	NA	TRBV5-1	TRBJ1-4
CASSQVPQGLGNYGYTF	TGCGCCAGCAGCCAAGTCCCACAGGGCCTCGGCAACTATGGCTACACCTTC	few	NA	TRBV4-1	TRBJ1-2
CASLLWSTDTQYF	TGTGCCAGCCTACTTTGGAGCACAGATACGCAGTATTTT	NA	NA	TRBV12-3/TRBV12-4	TRBJ2-3
CASSLPGDTEAFF	TGTGCCAGCAGCTTACCCGGGGACACTGAAGCTTTCTTT	NA	NA	TRBV7-8	TRBJ1-1
CASKGRSGSNEKLFF	TGCGCCAGCAAAGGACGTTCGGGGAGTAATGAAAAACTGTTTTTT	NA	NA	TRBV4-1	TRBJ1-4
CASSAYLTTDTQYF	TGTGCCAGCAGTGCCTACTTGACAACAGATACGCAGTATTTT	NA	NA	TRBV25-1	TRBJ2-3
CASSLAPGLNTEAFF	TGCGCCAGCAGCTTGGCCCCGGGGCTGAACACTGAAGCTTTCTTT	NA	NA	TRBV5-1	TRBJ1-1
CASSQAGVGAFF	TGTGCCAGCAGCCAAGCGGGGGTAGGGGCTTTCTTT	NA	NA	TRBV3-1	TRBJ1-1
CSATGGLYEQYF	TGCAGCGCGACTGGGGGGCTCTACGAGCAGTACTTC	many	NA	TRBV29-1	TRBJ2-7
CASSPQRGCYLGHEQYF	TGTGCCAGCAGCCCTCAAAGGGGGTGTTATCTTGGGCACGAGCAGTACTTC	NA	NA	TRBV7-7	TRBJ2-7
CASSYPSRDRGQVRFNEQFF	TGTGCCAGCAGTTACCCGTCCCGGGACAGGGGGCAAGTGAGGTTCAATGAGCAGTTCTTC	NA	TRBD1	TRBV6-5	TRBJ2-1
CSAEEVRLAGVLNEQFF	TGCAGTGCTGAGGAGGTTAGGCTAGCGGGAGTACTCAATGAGCAGTTCTTC	few	TRBD2	TRBV20-1	TRBJ2-1
CSARDLAGDFYEQYF	TGCAGTGCTAGAGATCTAGCGGGAGATTTTTACGAGCAGTACTTC	once	TRBD2	TRBV20-1	TRBJ2-7
CASRRDRGLVAEQYF	TGTGCCAGCAGACGCGACAGGGGACTAGTCGCTGAGCAGTACTTC	NA	NA	TRBV4-2	TRBJ2-5
CASSFGDGDQETQYF	TGCGCCAGCAGCTTTGGGGACGGAGACCAAGAGACCCAGTACTTC	NA	NA	TRBV5-1	TRBJ2-5
CASSQEWTGGKTGAFF	TGTGCCAGCAGCCAAGAGTGGACAGGGGGAAAAACTGGAGCTTTCTTT	NA	TRBD1	TRBV4-2	TRBJ1-1
CASRWTGAYEQYF	TGTGCCAGCAGATGGACAGGGGCCTACGAGCAGTACTTC	NA	TRBD1	TRBV6-2/TRBV6-3	TRBJ2-7
CASSLRSVPGGYTF	TGTGCCAGCAGCTTAAGATCAGTACCGGGCGGCTACACCTTC	NA	NA	TRBV7-8	TRBJ1-2
CASSKPGHRFLAKNIQYF	TGTGCCAGCAGTAAACCGGGACACAGATTCCTAGCCAAAAACATTCAGTACTTC	few	NA	TRBV12-3/TRBV12-4	TRBJ2-4
CASSSRPGRAGGEKYNEQFF	TGTGCCAGCAGCTCCCGCCCCGGCCGCGCGGGAGGAGAGAAGTACAATGAGCAGTTCTTC	NA	TRBD2	TRBV6-1	TRBJ2-1
CASSPGRPEAFF	TGTGCCAGCAGCCCCGGGAGGCCTGAAGCTTTCTTT	NA	NA	TRBV12-3/TRBV12-4	TRBJ1-1
CASSLIRAQRITYNEQFF	TGTGCCAGCAGCTTGATTAGGGCCCAGCGGATCACCTACAATGAGCAGTTCTTC	NA	NA	TRBV5-6	TRBJ2-1
CAISEGGHTQLQHF	TGTGCCATCAGTGAAGGGGGACACACACAGCTCCAGCATTTT	few	NA	TRBV10-3	TRBJ1-5
CATSERGLRDSYNEQFF	TGTGCCACCAGTGAACGGGGTCTGCGGGACTCCTACAATGAGCAGTTCTTC	NA	NA	TRBV24-1	TRBJ2-1
CSVELWLADYNEQFF	TGCAGCGTTGAATTATGGCTAGCGGACTACAATGAGCAGTTCTTC	few	TRBD2	TRBV29-1	TRBJ2-1
CASSLRDRAETQYF	TGTGCCAGCAGTCTCCGGGACAGGGCGGAGACCCAGTACTTC	NA	TRBD1	TRBV12-3/TRBV12-4	TRBJ2-5
CASSLSGTERSPLHF	TGCGCCAGCAGCTTGTCCGGGACTGAGCGATCACCCCTCCACTTT	few	NA	TRBV5-1	TRBJ1-6
CASSLGQGHYGYTF	TGTGCCAGCAGTTTAGGCCAGGGACATTATGGCTACACCTTC	NA	NA	TRBV28	TRBJ1-2
CASSPRTGTPRGTEAFF	TGTGCCAGTAGTCCGCGGACAGGGACCCCAAGGGGCACTGAAGCTTTCTTT	NA	TRBD1	TRBV19	TRBJ1-1
CASRLTSGLTDTQYF	TGTGCCAGCAGGCTGACTAGCGGCCTCACAGATACGCAGTATTTT	NA	TRBD2	TRBV6-1	TRBJ2-3
CASNHRDPRMDEQFF	TGCGCCAGCAACCACCGGGACCCCAGGATGGATGAGCAGTTCTTC	NA	NA	TRBV5-1	TRBJ2-1
CASSSVRYNEQFF	TGTGCCAGCAGCTCCGTCCGATACAATGAGCAGTTCTTC	few	NA	TRBV7-2	TRBJ2-1
CSVETGPTEAFF	TGCAGTGTGGAGACAGGTCCCACTGAAGCTTTCTTT	NA	NA	TRBV20-1	TRBJ1-1
CANSLGTPLEQFF	TGTGCCAACAGCTTAGGGACCCCGCTGGAGCAGTTCTTC	NA	NA	TRBV7-2	TRBJ2-1
CASTLDRGQNYGYTF	TGTGCCAGCACCCTGGACAGGGGGCAAAACTATGGCTACACCTTC	once	TRBD1	TRBV6-1	TRBJ1-2
CASSLNLAERDTQYF	TGCGCCAGCAGCTTGAATCTAGCGGAGAGAGATACGCAGTATTTT	NA	TRBD2	TRBV5-1	TRBJ2-3
CASSSGVAASSYEQYF	TGTGCCAGCAGTTCCGGAGTGGCGGCCAGCTCCTACGAGCAGTACTTC	few	NA	TRBV12-3/TRBV12-4	TRBJ2-7